This T cell receptor beta chain is from a study of Ad26.COV2.S vaccination and SARS-CoV-2 variants (dated by TCRdb to the early 2020s). In the study overall: Vaccine-arm donors came from COV1001, a multicentre, randomized, double-blind, placebo-controlled phase I-IIa trial of Ad26.COV2.S in healthy adults. Throughout the experiments and outcome assessment, investigators stayed blinded to trial group allocation. A total of 32 samples were included in the TCR-sequenced set, comprising about 20 Ad26.COV2.S vaccine recipients, 5 placebo recipients and 8 SARS-CoV-2 convalescent individuals. TCRbeta repertoire sequencing was used to assess the specificity and breadth of SARS-CoV-2-reactive T cell receptors after Ad26.COV2.S vaccination. Ad26.COV2.S was administered intramuscularly at a dose of 5x10^10 or 1x10^11 viral particles, either as one shot or as two shots given 56 days apart. Participants in the trial were split at random into five groups of five each, receiving low-dose or high-dose Ad26.COV2.S once or twice, or else placebo on both occasions.

Including the terminal cysteine and phenylalanine, the CDR3 comprises 15 residues. The entry retains the CDR3 DNA only, 45 bases that are in frame from base 1. V is pared back by 1 base and J by 6 bases, with 13 bases lying between the germline termini. The germline V gene (reference sequence) gives CDR1 as LNHDA and CDR2 as SQIVND. Reading the label with the study, this specimen's treatment or condition is: approximately 18 received Ad26.COV2.S at low or high dose, single or two shots; roughly five received placebo; per-sample allocation not given. For vaccine and placebo recipients, repertoires were sequenced using samples collected on day 63 after the first injection. In Cohort 1b, about two dozen adults aged 18-55 years were enrolled at a single site in Boston, USA, between 29 July and 7 August 2020. Ad26.COV2.S consisted of a replication-incompetent adenovirus type 26 vector by which a prefusion-stabilized SARS-CoV-2 spike protein from the original Wuhan strain was expressed.

TCRbeta CDR3 regions were sequenced with the immunoSEQ Assay. After extraction, genomic DNA underwent amplification by bias-controlled multiplex PCR, followed by high-throughput sequencing. In the original analysis: To quantify the absolute abundance of every unique TCRbeta CDR3 region, sequences were collapsed and filtered. T cell fraction was estimated by normalizing TCRbeta template counts to usable DNA, which was measured by amplifying reference genes present in all nucleated cells. Repertoire TCRs were annotated as SARS-CoV-2-specific when V gene, CDR3 amino acid sequence and J gene were exactly matched to a known reactive TCR set. The reference SARS-CoV-2 TCR set came from MIRA and was filtered for enrichment in COVID-19-positive ImmuneCODE repertoires, removing public or cross-reactive TCRs. Using the MIRA antigens, annotated TCRs were further analysed by specific ORF or by position within an ORF. Depth was the summed frequency of annotated unique rearrangements, while breadth was defined as annotated unique rearrangements over total unique productive rearrangements. Group comparisons of TCR breadth used two-sided Wilcoxon rank-sum tests. The table was pulled from immuneACCESS by TCRdb, which kept in-frame rearrangements only. Such tables lose some clones; where checked, under half of the loss comes from unresolved V genes, and the rest has no known cause. That table supplies the V and J calls and clone size; D and trimming were determined from the DNA. For this sample the table gives more than 300,000 clones, of which roughly 86% were detected only once. The ten largest make up roughly 2.1% of the sample.

With regard to this clone: It lacks a known antigen. No qualities accompany the bases; no much larger clone lies one base away.

Study-wide findings and limitations: After vaccination, spike-specific CD8+ and CD4+ T cell responses were reported to show substantial breadth. Comparing responses between vaccine doses or regimens was not something the study was powered to do. Ad26.COV2.S recipients had higher spike-specific TCR breadth than placebo recipients (P = 0.0014). According to the authors, total T cell responses may have been underestimated by the TCR breadth and depth analyses. Comparable non-spike TCR breadth was observed between vaccine and placebo recipients, consistent with only spike being contained in the vaccine.

The chain uses TRBV19 and TRBJ2-1; the D call is possibly TRBD1 or TRBD2, each sharing 5 bases. The specimen was peripheral blood, collected in a trial of Ad26.COV2.S vaccine versus placebo. The sequence came from a person aged 18-65 years who received the Ad26.COV2.S COVID-19 vaccine or a placebo. The CDR3 region has the sequence CASSIVGGGGNEQFF. The DNA sequence follows: TGTGCCAGTAGTATAGTGGGTGGTGGGGGCAATGAGCAGTTCTTC.